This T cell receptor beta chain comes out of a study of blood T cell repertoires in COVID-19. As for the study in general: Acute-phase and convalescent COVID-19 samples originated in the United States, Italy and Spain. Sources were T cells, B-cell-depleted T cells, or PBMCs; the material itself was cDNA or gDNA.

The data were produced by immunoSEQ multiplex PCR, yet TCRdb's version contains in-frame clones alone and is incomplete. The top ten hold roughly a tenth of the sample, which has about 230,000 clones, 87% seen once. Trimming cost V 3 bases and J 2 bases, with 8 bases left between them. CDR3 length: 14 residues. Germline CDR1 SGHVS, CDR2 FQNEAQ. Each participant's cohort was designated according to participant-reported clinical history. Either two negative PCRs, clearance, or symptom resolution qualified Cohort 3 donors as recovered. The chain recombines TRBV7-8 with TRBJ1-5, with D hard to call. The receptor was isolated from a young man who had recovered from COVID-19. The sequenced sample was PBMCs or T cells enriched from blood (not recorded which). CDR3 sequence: CASSLVEGNQPQHF. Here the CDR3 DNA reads TGTGCCAGCAGCTTGGTAGAAGGCAATCAGCCCCAGCATTTT.